This TCR beta chain was identified during a study of T cell responses to AZD1222 COVID-19 vaccine. The study, taken as a whole, reports: Spike-specific TCRs gained breadth and depth after people received two AZD1222 doses.

Method: immunoSEQ multiplex PCR; TCRdb's copy keeps in-frame clones and lacks some. The sample has under 200,000 clones; just over 90% are singletons. As for this clone: The target antigen is unknown.

Germline assignment: CDR1 SGHNT and CDR2 YENEEA. Trimming took 4 bases from V and 4 from J; bases not matched to a gene: 4. CDR3 length equals 17 residues. Sequencing used peripheral blood, obtained 28 days after the second dose of the MenACWY control vaccine. The chain links TRBV11-3 to TRBJ2-1, with TRBD2 identical over 16 bases. This sequence originates from an adult who received the MenACWY meningococcal vaccine as a control. The chain's CDR3 is CASSSGTSGRGYNEQFF. Written as DNA, the CDR3 is TGTGCCAGCAGCTCCGGGACTAGCGGGAGGGGGTACAATGAGCAGTTCTTC.